This T cell receptor beta chain was identified in a study of T-cell memory formation after mild COVID-19. Overall study context: Most TCR clusters belonged to a single donor.

After 5'RACE with constant-segment primers, TCR alpha and TCR beta cDNA libraries carrying sample barcodes and UMIs were obtained. TCRdb re-derived calls from the 5' RACE reads in MiXCR, one entry per CDR3 protein. The table has 350,000 to 400,000 distinct CDR3 sequences, around 15% seen once. Findings and limits, study-wide: Clones that shrank (day 15 to 85) were balanced CD4/CD8, whereas later expanders leaned CD4+.

The CDR3 runs to 13 residues. Germline V CDR1 and CDR2: SGHNT, YYREEE (reference sequence). V was shortened by 5 bases and J by 6 bases, with 14 bases between the two germline ends. This clonotype was recorded at least ten times. Its antigen is unidentified. This chain uses TRBV5-4 with TRBJ1-2, with D perhaps matching TRBD1 (5 bases). The TCR originated in a man aged 18 to 30 who had mild COVID-19 (a few samples of this study predate the infection). Cell type and time point are not known. Sequenced material: PBMCs or a T cell subset sorted from them (not recorded which). CDR3 bases: TGTGCCAGCAGTTTAAGGGGAGGGAATGGCTACACCTTC. This translates into CASSLRGGNGYTF.